The present TCR beta chain was sequenced within a study of Tregs in tolerant kidney transplant recipients. Only in-frame clones appear in the TCRdb table, and some are missing; sequencing was by immunoSEQ multiplex PCR. Of nearly 50,000 clones listed, about nine tenths are singletons. Whole-study results and caveats: No direct test of biological reproducibility was done here. Validation in larger populations is needed because few patients were studied.

A note on this clone: Its antigen is not identified.

Mixed chimerism was transient after nonmyeloablative marrow transplants from related graft donors. CD4+CD25+CD127- Tregs, CD4+CD25- non-Tregs, CD4 and CD8 cells were sorted. CDR1 is SEHNR, CDR2 FQNEAQ, per germline (reference sequence). V was cut by 7 bases and J by 3 bases, with 12 bases left in between. The CDR3 covers 14 residues. The gene calls are TRBV7-9 and TRBJ2-2; weak D call: TRBD1 (5 bases). The receptor was derived from a human patient who received a combined kidney and bone marrow transplant. Some T cells may be transferred from the graft donor. The sample in question was CD8+ T cells from blood (PBMCs), obtained 12 months after the transplant. CDR3 DNA sequence: TGTGCCAGCACCCGCGGACAAGACACCGGGGAGCTGTTTTTT. Translated: CASTRGQDTGELFF.